This record looks at one TCR beta chain sequence and its context. Its antigen is as yet unknown. A sample-barcoded 5' primer and a J-beta primer mix were used in a second PCR of about 7 to 12 cycles. Every single cDNA molecule received a tag from a template-switch adaptor with 12 random nucleotides. TCRdb reanalysed the 5' RACE reads using MiXCR and keeps one entry per CDR3 protein. This table has roughly 860,000 distinct CDR3 sequences, less than 80% appearing once. The length of the CDR3 is 15 residues. V lost 3 bases and J lost 8; bases outside the gene matches: 3. These data are taken from a study of blood T cells in healthy people across ages. The study, taken as a whole, reports: Both naive CD4+ cell counts and diversity were greater in long-lived donors than in aged donors.

Extraction of total RNA produced a minimum of 5.5 micrograms from each sample. Material: blood. This chain joins TRBV12-3 or TRBV12-4 and TRBJ2-1; TRBD2 matches 14 bases. The clonotype originates from a man between 25 and 39 years old in good health. The CDR3 spells CASSFRLAGGHEQFF. Written as DNA, the CDR3 is TGTGCCAGCAGTTTCCGACTAGCGGGGGGGCATGAGCAGTTCTTC.